This T cell receptor beta chain originates from a study of regulatory T cells in long-lasting Graves disease. Study-wide results and limits: Comparison showed that persistent patients shared more public clonotypes (2,741) than new patients (about 970).

As to time point: newly diagnosed GD, antithyroid drugs for less than 3 months. The TCR library was made from RNA extracted from PBMCs. Ten or more counts support this clonotype. The target antigen is unknown. Researchers made TCR beta libraries by using iRepertoire HTBI primers and running Arm-PCR on CDR3 regions. MiXCR was run by TCRdb on the multiplex PCR reads, yielding one entry per CDR3 protein. The table shows roughly 610,000 distinct CDR3 sequences, with 15% to 20% occurring only once. The same data also contributed to another study, on T cells in Graves' hyperthyroidism and ophthalmopathy. This second study says: Graves' hyperthyroidism was deemed stable absent ophthalmopathy progression within 18 months. TCR CDR3 regions were first amplified by RT-PCR with HTBI primers. By a 13 V-J model, ophthalmopathy was set apart from stable hyperthyroidism.

This TCR was recovered from a man younger than 35 with Graves disease. Source: peripheral blood mononuclear cells (PBMCs), taken at new diagnosis, from a patient treated with antithyroid drugs.

The CDR3 region has the DNA TGCAGTGCTTCGCAACCGGGACGCGGGGAGGAGACCCAGTACTTC. It is translated as CSASQPGRGEETQYF. The genes are TRBV20-1 and TRBJ2-5; the D gene is possibly TRBD2 (6 bases). The germline V and J ends were trimmed by 5 bases and 5 bases, with 21 bases remaining between them. CDR3 size: 15 residues. Germline CDR1 is DFQATT and CDR2 is SNEGSKA (reference sequence).